The 5 T cell receptor beta chains below all came from one sample that was sequenced in a study of HIV-infected patients and healthy controls. Approximately 510 ng RNA was reverse transcribed with alpha and beta constant-region primers. Each of the alpha and beta chains got its own library through chain-specific third strand synthesis with indices. TCRdb itself ran the 5' RACE reads through MiXCR, one entry per CDR3 protein. This table holds around 21,000 distinct CDR3 sequences, around 9.3% found once. Whole blood was used without fractionation, so all unsorted peripheral T cells were included. The sample taken for sequencing was blood. These receptors all come from an adult in good health.

This clonotype was recorded at least ten times. The chain employs TRBV7-2 and TRBJ2-1; 9 bases match TRBD2. CDR3 size: 16 residues. The germline CDR1 and CDR2 sequences are SGHTA and FQGNSA. Trimming at V came to 2 bases and at J to 7 bases, leaving 9 bases not matched to a gene. The CDR3 region is CASSLHYLAGQNEQFF. The CDR3 DNA follows: TGTGCCAGCAGCTTACATTATCTAGCGGGGCAAAATGAGCAGTTCTTC.

The chain joins TRBV28 to TRBJ1-3; D gene uncertain. From germline, CDR1 is MDHEN and CDR2 SYDVKM. The CDR3 length is 13 residues. Trimming cost V 2 bases and J 11 bases, with 13 bases left between them. The CDR3 spells CASSLRRPLSIYF. The CDR3 nucleotides are TGTGCCAGCAGTTTAAGACGTCCACTCTCCATATATTTT.

This clonotype was counted many times. The chain has TRBV7-2 and TRBJ1-4; 12 bases are a match to TRBD1. Germline trimming cut 4 bases from V and 8 bases from J; bases unmatched to any gene: 2. CDR1 SGHTA and CDR2 FQGNSA come from the germline V gene. The length of the CDR3 is 14 residues. Here the CDR3 DNA reads TGTGCCAGCAGCTCCGGGACAGGGGGCGAAAAACTGTTTTTT. Translated: CASSSGTGGEKLFF.

This clonotype was counted a few times. This chain uses TRBV28 with TRBJ1-5; weak D call: TRBD1 (5 bases). This CDR3 region has 12 residues. V was shortened by 5 bases and J by 13 bases, with 15 bases between the two germline ends. Germline CDR1 and CDR2: MDHEN and SYDVKM. The CDR3 region has the DNA TGTGCCAGCAGTCTATTGGGGCAGGAGCAGCATTTT. Translation gives CASSLLGQEQHF.

In its sample, this clonotype was seen many times. The V and J genes are TRBV5-1 and TRBJ1-4, with 7 nucleotides matching TRBD1. V lost 1 base and J lost 5; bases outside the gene matches: 5. The germline V gene has CDR1 SGHRS and CDR2 YFSETQ. CDR3 length: 15 residues. The CDR3 here is CASSLLGQLNEKLFF. Here the CDR3 DNA reads TGCGCCAGCAGCTTGTTGGGACAGCTAAATGAAAAACTGTTTTTT.